A single T cell receptor beta chain is shown here with its context. This may be a read error, as it is one base from a much larger clone. Per the germline V gene, CDR1 is SNHLY and CDR2 is FYNNEI. The CDR3 totals 14 residues. TCRdb ran MiXCR on the PCR reads and lists one entry per CDR3 protein. Among almost 450 distinct CDR3 sequences listed, over 9% were seen once. The data belong to a study of CXCR3 chemokines and chemotherapy response in bladder cancer. Sample collection was performed from a patient whose treatment included neoadjuvant chemotherapy. The chain joins TRBV2 to TRBJ2-7; 12 bases are a match to TRBD2. This clonotype was obtained from a human donor with bladder cancer that did not respond to neoadjuvant chemotherapy. The DNA for the CDR3 is TGTGCCAGCAGTTGGACTAGCGGGAACTACGGGCAGTACTTC. This translates into CASSWTSGNYGQYF.